The 3 T cell receptor beta chains presented below share a single source sample, sequenced in a study of early T cells in non-severe SARS-CoV-2 infection. From the 5' RACE reads, TCRdb called clonotypes with MiXCR, one entry per CDR3 protein. The table lists roughly 29,000 distinct CDR3 sequences, 5% to 6.5% of them singletons, with approximately 30% in the top ten. The source was whole blood, collected at baseline. The source is an adult who was a healthcare worker with PCR-confirmed SARS-CoV-2 infection or an uninfected control (not recorded which).

This clonotype was recorded once. The rearrangement uses TRBV18 and TRBJ2-7; 9 nucleotides align to TRBD1. The V and J ends lost 6 bases and 0 bases, in that order; junction bases with no gene match: 12. This CDR3 region has 17 residues. Per the germline V gene, CDR1 is KGHSH and CDR2 is LQKENI. CDR3 loop: CASSLSGPGQGSYEQYF. DNA for the CDR3: TGTGCCAGCTCGCTCTCTGGACCGGGACAGGGCTCCTACGAGCAGTACTTC.

The chain recombines TRBV4-2 with TRBJ2-1; maybe TRBD1 (6 bases). CDR3 size: 15 residues. Germline CDR1 reads LGHNA; CDR2 reads YNFKEQ. Trimming stripped 4 bases from V and 6 bases from J, with 16 bases between. The CDR3 sequence is CASSPGGNGANEQFF. In DNA, the CDR3 is TGTGCCAGCAGCCCTGGGGGCAATGGGGCCAATGAGCAGTTCTTC.

This clonotype was counted at least ten times. The chain uses TRBV6-2 or TRBV6-3 and TRBJ1-2; TRBD1 might be the D (5 bases). The germline gives CDR1 MNHEY, CDR2 SVGEGT. The CDR3 loop spans 14 amino acids. With 2 bases removed from V and 4 bases from J, the gap between germline ends came to 11 bases. The CDR3 region is CASSYGPGLYGYTF. For the CDR3, the DNA is TGTGCCAGCAGTTACGGCCCAGGGCTCTATGGCTACACCTTC.